The next 16 T cell receptor beta chains were all read from a single sample in a study of OX40 agonist ivuxolimab in advanced cancers. Profiling relied on immunoSEQ multiplex PCR, and the TCRdb table lists in-frame clones only, not all of them. The sample contains 86,000 or so clones, around 91% of which appear only once. This specimen was CD4+ or CD8+ T cells sorted from blood, taken in a trial of the OX40 agonist ivuxolimab. Every receptor here comes from an adult with an advanced solid tumor such as melanoma, head and neck, liver or kidney cancer.

The CDR3 spells CASSLARGWNTEAFF. The CDR3, as DNA: TGTGCCAGCAGCTTAGCCAGGGGCTGGAACACTGAAGCTTTCTTT. The rearrangement links TRBV7-9 to TRBJ1-1, with a tentative D call TRBD1 (6 bases). In germline, CDR1 is SEHNR, CDR2 FQNEAQ (reference sequence). The germline V and J ends were trimmed by 0 bases and 1 base, with 9 bases remaining between them. CDR3 size: 15 residues. The full variable domain, rest sourced from reference TRBV7-9 and TRBJ1-1, is DTGVSQNPRHKITKRGQNVTFRCDPISEHNRLYWYRQTLGQGPEFLTYFQNEAQLEKSRLLSDRFSAERPKGSFSTLEIQRTEQGDSAMYLCASSLARGWNTEAFFGQGTRLTVV.

The rearrangement links TRBV6-5 to TRBJ1-4, with D possibly TRBD1 on 5 matching bases. In germline, CDR1 is MNHEY, CDR2 SVGAGI. The V end lost 4 bases, the J end lost 10 bases, and 22 bases lay between the germline ends. This CDR3 region has 16 residues. Here the CDR3 DNA reads TGTGCCAGCAGTTCCCTCGGGACCCAACAAAGCGGAAAACTGTTTTTT. Translating it yields CASSSLGTQQSGKLFF.

The gene calls are TRBV5-4 and TRBJ2-3; D is perhaps TRBD1 or TRBD2 (5 bases each). This CDR3 comprises 14 residues. The germline V gene has CDR1 SGHNT and CDR2 YYREEE (reference sequence). The V and J ends lost 4 bases and 4 bases respectively, with 13 bases between them. The CDR3 reads CASSPGPGPDTQYF. The CDR3 nucleotides are TGTGCCAGCAGCCCGGGTCCGGGACCAGATACGCAGTATTTT.

This chain uses TRBV5-4 with TRBJ1-1; a possible D gene is TRBD1 (6 bases). The CDR3 sequence is 14 residues long. Trimming cost V 4 bases and J 5 bases, with 15 bases left between them. Looked up from germline, CDR1 is SGHNT and CDR2 is YYREEE (reference sequence). Written as DNA, the CDR3 is TGTGCCAGCAGCGGACGCAGGGGAGAGACTGAAGCTTTCTTT. The encoded protein is CASSGRRGETEAFF.

The genes are TRBV30 and TRBJ1-5; TRBD1 is a possible D gene (5 bases). CDR3 length: 14 residues. Germline V lookup: CDR1 GTSNPN, CDR2 SVGIG (reference sequence). Trimming removed 5 bases at V and 7 bases at J, with 18 bases between. Written as DNA, the CDR3 is TGTGCCTGGGGGACGGGGCAGGGAAGGCAGCCCCAGCATTTT. Its protein product is CAWGTGQGRQPQHF.

The chain carries TRBV11-2 and TRBJ2-1; 12 bases map to TRBD2. The CDR3 is 18 amino acids. V shed 7 bases, J shed 6 bases, and the junction held 16 bases outside the gene matches. Germline V CDR1 and CDR2: SGHAT, FQNNGV. The CDR3 sequence is CASTLRTSGKISGNEQFF. The CDR3, as DNA: TGTGCCAGCACCCTAAGGACTAGCGGGAAAATCAGTGGCAATGAGCAGTTCTTC. Full variable domain (outside the CDR3, taken from reference TRBV11-2 and TRBJ2-1): EAGVAQSPRYKIIEKRQSVAFWCNPISGHATLYWYQQILGQGPKLLIQFQNNGVVDDSQLPKDRFSAERLKGVDSTLKIQPAKLEDSAVYLCASTLRTSGKISGNEQFFGPGTRLTVL.

This clone was observed a handful of times. The gene calls are TRBV6-1 and TRBJ2-3; 10 bases match TRBD2. Germline V gives CDR1 MNHNS, CDR2 SASEGT. The V segment lost 0 bases and the J segment 4 bases; nucleotides outside the gene matches: 1. The CDR3 is made up of 15 amino acids. The CDR3 nucleotides are TGTGCCAGCAGTGAAGCAGCGGGGGGGCCAGATACGCAGTATTTT. Residues: CASSEAAGGPDTQYF.

Note on this clone: Within the sample, other DNA sequences also encode this same CDR3. The rearrangement uses TRBV7-9 and TRBJ1-3; D not resolved. The CDR3 loop spans 12 amino acids. Germline CDR1 reads SEHNR; CDR2 reads FQNEAQ (reference sequence). Trimming took 2 bases from V and 3 from J, leaving 2 bases between them. The CDR3 nucleotides read TGTGCCAGCAGCTTAAGTGGAAACACCATATATTTT. It specifies CASSLSGNTIYF.

The V gene is TRBV5-6, the J gene TRBJ2-4; 7 bases are a match to TRBD1. J gave up 7 bases and V 3 bases, and 4 bases lay outside the gene matches. CDR1 and CDR2 (germline): SGHDT, YYEEEE. The CDR3 runs 13 residues. The DNA of the CDR3 is TGTGCCAGCAGCTCCCAGGGGGAGAACATTCAGTACTTC. Protein product: CASSSQGENIQYF.

J is TRBJ1-5 and V is TRBV15; weak D call: TRBD1 (6 bases). From germline, CDR1 is LNHNV and CDR2 YYDKDF (reference sequence). This CDR3 has 15 amino acids. Trimming stripped 1 base from V and 6 bases from J, with 13 bases between. This CDR3 is CATSRGGGFLQPQHF. DNA for the CDR3: TGTGCCACCAGCAGAGGGGGGGGCTTCCTTCAGCCCCAGCATTTT.

This clone was seen only once. CDR3 coding DNA: TGTGCCAGCAGTGTACTCAATAGCGGAAACACCATATATTTT. Translated: CASSVLNSGNTIYF. This chain connects TRBV2 to TRBJ1-3; no definite D call. Trimming shortened V by 4 bases and J by 4 bases, and 11 bases separated the two germline ends. Germline CDR1 is SNHLY and CDR2 is FYNNEI. CDR3 length: 14 amino acids. The full variable domain, rest sourced from reference TRBV2 and TRBJ1-3, is EPEVTQTPSHQVTQMGQEVILRCVPISNHLYFYWYRQILGQKVEFLVSFYNNEISEKSEIFDDQFSVERPDGSNFTLKIRSTKLEDSAMYFCASSVLNSGNTIYFGEGSWLTVV.

The chain combines TRBV7-8 with TRBJ1-1, with D unclear. V lost 10 bases and J lost 5, with 17 bases in between. Germline V gene lookup returns CDR1 SGHVS and CDR2 FQNEAQ. The CDR3 loop spans 13 amino acids. CDR3 nucleotide sequence: TGTGCCACCCTCGGATTCCGAGGGACTGAAGCTTTCTTT. This sequence encodes CATLGFRGTEAFF.

The chain uses TRBV19 and TRBJ1-2; maybe TRBD1 (5 bases). V dropped 2 bases and J dropped 2 bases, with 15 bases sitting between them. CDR1 and CDR2 (germline): LNHDA, SQIVND (reference sequence). This CDR3 comprises 16 residues. The CDR3 DNA reads TGTGCCAGTAGTATATCCTCATGGGGGGGAAACTATGGCTACACCTTC. Its translation is CASSISSWGGNYGYTF.

This clone was observed once. The CDR3 protein is CASRARGTVYGYTF. The CDR3 region has the DNA TGTGCCAGCAGAGCTAGAGGGACAGTCTATGGCTACACCTTC. V gene TRBV6-1 combines with J gene TRBJ1-2, with 7 nucleotides matching TRBD1. The CDR3 is 14 residues long. Germline loops: CDR1 MNHNS, CDR2 SASEGT. V was pared by 6 bases and J by 4 bases, with 8 bases of the junction left unmatched.

The J gene is TRBJ2-7, the V gene TRBV25-1, with a tentative D call TRBD1 (7 bases). V was clipped by 4 bases and J by 3 bases, with 22 bases between them. The CDR3 loop spans 17 amino acids. Germline V lookup: CDR1 MGHDK, CDR2 SYGVNS. The CDR3 DNA follows: TGTGCCAGCAGTGCCCTCGGGGGACAGCCCTATAACTACGAGCAGTACTTC. Amino acids: CASSALGGQPYNYEQYF.

This chain joins TRBV5-1 and TRBJ2-7; 9 bases line up with TRBD1. This CDR3 spans 15 amino acids. CDR1 is SGHRS, CDR2 YFSETQ, per germline. The junction had 12 bases not matched to a gene; V was cut back by 5 bases and J by 6 bases. For the CDR3, the DNA is TGCGCCAGCAGACGGAGCGCCGGGACAGGGCGCGAGCAGTACTTC. The encoded protein is CASRRSAGTGREQYF.